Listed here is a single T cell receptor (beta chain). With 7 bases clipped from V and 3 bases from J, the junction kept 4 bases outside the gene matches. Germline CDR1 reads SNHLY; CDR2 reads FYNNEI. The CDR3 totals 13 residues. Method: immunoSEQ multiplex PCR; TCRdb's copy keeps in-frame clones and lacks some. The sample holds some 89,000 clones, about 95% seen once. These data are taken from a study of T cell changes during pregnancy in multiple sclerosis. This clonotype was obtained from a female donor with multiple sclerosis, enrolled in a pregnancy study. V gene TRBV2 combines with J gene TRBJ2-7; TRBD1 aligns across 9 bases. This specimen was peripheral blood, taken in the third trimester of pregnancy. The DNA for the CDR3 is TGTGCCAGCAAGGACAGGGGCCTCTACGAGCAGTACTTC. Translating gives CASKDRGLYEQYF.